The rows below give T cell receptor beta chains drawn from one sample of a study of T cells in Graves' hyperthyroidism and ophthalmopathy. One entry per CDR3 protein results from TCRdb running MiXCR on the multiplex PCR reads. The repertoire holds more than 550,000 distinct CDR3 sequences, with over 40% as singletons. Sequencing was performed on peripheral blood or thyroid tissue (not recorded which). All receptors derive from an adult man with Graves' disease, either hyperthyroidism or ophthalmopathy (not recorded which). The CDR3 runs from the conserved cysteine through the conserved F or W. D genes are given only for firm matches. Part of the rows lack a size; the others show once, few, many or a class for expanded clones.

V	D	size	J	length	CDR3	DNA
TRBV29-1	TRBD1	NA	TRBJ1-1	12	CSSTGVTTEAFF	TGCAGCAGTACAGGGGTTACCACTGAAGCTTTCTTT
TRBV24-1	TRBD2	NA	TRBJ2-3	18	CATSGLAGLPFSTDTQYF	TGTGCCACCAGTGGACTAGCGGGACTTCCTTTTAGCACAGATACGCAGTATTTT
TRBV10-3	TRBD1	NA	TRBJ2-7	15	CAISNRNRGSYEQYF	TGTGCCATCAGCAACCGAAACAGGGGGTCATACGAGCAGTACTTC
TRBV29-1	TRBD1	NA	TRBJ1-4	14	CGVLTGGVGEKLFF	TGCGGCGTTCTTACAGGGGGCGTTGGGGAAAAACTGTTTTTT
TRBV20-1	NA	few	TRBJ2-3	11	CSAPDGDTRYF	TGCAGTGCCCCGGACGGGGATACGCGGTATTTT
TRBV15	NA	many	TRBJ2-7	14	CATSRDWFSYEQYF	TGTGCCACCAGCAGAGATTGGTTTTCCTACGAGCAGTACTTC
TRBV24-1	TRBD1	many	TRBJ2-5	17	CATSDPGTGSKLETQYF	TGTGCCACCAGTGACCCCGGGACAGGCTCTAAATTGGAGACCCAGTACTTC
TRBV25-1	NA	once	TRBJ1-1	10	CAGANTEAFF	TGTGCTGGGGCGAACACTGAAGCTTTCTTT
TRBV9	NA	NA	TRBJ1-1	15	CASSAGTLWRTEAFF	TGTGCCAGCAGCGCCGGGACCCTTTGGCGGACTGAAGCTTTCTTT
TRBV7-9	NA	few	TRBJ2-7	14	CASSSAGKGYEQYF	TGTGCCAGCAGTTCGGCGGGTAAGGGCTACGAGCAGTACTTC
TRBV5-1	TRBD1	many	TRBJ2-7	14	CASSNPGQYYEQYF	TGCGCCAGCAGCAACCCGGGACAGTACTACGAGCAGTACTTC
TRBV5-4	TRBD2	few	TRBJ2-5	15	CASSLGAGAQETQYF	TGTGCCAGCAGCTTGGGAGCGGGAGCACAAGAGACCCAGTACTTC
TRBV7-6	NA	many	TRBJ1-6	14	CASSFGQTNSPLHF	TGTGCCAGCAGCTTTGGGCAGACAAATTCACCCCTCCACTTT
TRBV12-3/TRBV12-4	NA	once	TRBJ2-7	12	CVSSLTGYEQYF	TGTGTCAGCAGTCTAACAGGCTACGAGCAGTACTTC
TRBV2	NA	NA	TRBJ2-2	12	CALQEATGELFF	TGTGCCTTGCAGGAGGCCACCGGGGAGCTGTTTTTT
TRBV10-3	NA	NA	TRBJ1-3	16	CAISEIGQLSGNTIYF	TGTGCCATCAGTGAAATAGGACAACTCTCTGGAAACACCATATATTTT
TRBV2	NA	NA	TRBJ1-6	16	CASSLTGQPYNSPLHF	TGTGCCAGCAGTTTGACTGGACAGCCTTATAATTCACCCCTCCACTTT
TRBV30	NA	NA	TRBJ1-1	11	CAWIRNTEAFF	TGTGCCTGGATCAGGAACACTGAAGCTTTCTTT
TRBV7-8	TRBD1	few	TRBJ2-7	16	CASSNSGTGGAYEQYF	TGTGCCAGTAGTAACTCCGGGACAGGGGGCGCCTACGAGCAGTACTTC
TRBV2	NA	many	TRBJ2-7	15	CASSEGGPSSYEQYF	TGTGCCAGCAGTGAAGGCGGTCCAAGCTCCTACGAGCAGTACTTC
TRBV19	TRBD1	NA	TRBJ2-5	14	CASSAITGEETQYF	TGTGCCAGTAGTGCCATAACAGGGGAAGAGACCCAGTACTTC
TRBV9	NA	many	TRBJ1-2	12	CASSALEEGYTF	TGTGCCAGCAGCGCGCTCGAGGAGGGCTACACCTTC
TRBV5-1	TRBD1	NA	TRBJ1-1	14	CASSLTGVAAEAFF	TGCGCCAGCAGCTTAACAGGGGTGGCCGCTGAAGCTTTCTTT
TRBV20-1	TRBD1	once	TRBJ1-1	16	CSARDRQGNLNTEAFF	TGCAGTGCTAGAGACCGACAGGGGAACCTGAACACTGAAGCTTTCTTT
TRBV7-8	NA	many	TRBJ1-5	13	CASSGTSNQPQHF	TGTGCCAGCAGCGGGACATCCAATCAGCCCCAGCATTTT
TRBV24-1	NA	few	TRBJ2-3	13	CATSDLATDTQYF	TGTGCCACCAGTGATTTGGCAACAGATACGCAGTATTTT
TRBV29-1	NA	NA	TRBJ1-2	10	CSALADSYTF	TGCAGCGCCTTGGCGGACAGCTACACCTTC
TRBV7-9	TRBD1	NA	TRBJ1-1	13	CASSYQTGAYAFF	TGTGCCAGCAGCTACCAGACAGGGGCCTACGCTTTCTTT
TRBV6-6	TRBD1	NA	TRBJ1-1	13	CASRGTGRDEAFF	TGTGCCAGCAGGGGGACAGGGCGTGATGAAGCTTTCTTT
TRBV18	TRBD1	few	TRBJ2-7	15	CASSPPDRRAYEQYF	TGTGCCAGCTCACCACCGGACAGGCGAGCCTACGAGCAGTACTTC
TRBV19	NA	few	TRBJ1-1	16	CASSAKGRGANTEAFF	TGTGCCAGTAGTGCCAAGGGCAGGGGAGCGAACACTGAAGCTTTCTTT